The 2 T cell receptor beta chains below come from one sample, sequenced in a study of blood T cell repertoires in COVID-19 (dated by TCRdb to about 2020). The library was made by the immunoSEQ multiplex PCR assay. In TCRdb, the immuneACCESS table is reduced to in-frame sequences with V and J assigned. These tables do not hold every clone; where another copy was compared, an unresolved V gene accounts for under half, and the others remain unexplained. The sample table shows some 200,000 clones, and 85% are seen once. The top ten clones comprise roughly 0.91% of the sample. Sequenced sample: peripheral blood. These receptors all stem from a man aged 60-69 years with COVID-19, enrolled during active disease.

This clone occurred once. The J gene is TRBJ1-2, the V gene TRBV20-1; D is uncertain. The ends were cut back, 3 bases at V and 1 base at J, with 3 bases in the middle. Germline values: CDR1 DFQATT, CDR2 SNEGSKA (reference sequence). The CDR3 length is 11 residues. For the CDR3, the DNA is TGCAGTGCTAGCATTAACTATGGCTACACCTTC. Residues: CSASINYGYTF.

This chain uses TRBV29-1 with TRBJ1-5; 7 nucleotides agree with TRBD1. Trimming removed 4 bases from V and 7 bases from J; junction bases left unmatched: 4. This CDR3 comprises 12 residues. The germline V gene encodes CDR1 SQVTM and CDR2 ANQGSEA. This CDR3 reads CSVVIGGQPQHF. The CDR3 DNA reads TGCAGCGTTGTCATAGGGGGCCAGCCCCAGCATTTT.